These T cell receptor beta chains were read from a single sample in a study of blood T cell repertoires in COVID-19. Profiled with immunoSEQ multiplex PCR; TCRdb holds only in-frame clones, not every one. The table has 13,000 to 15,000 clones, around 86% seen once; the top ten hold roughly 17%. Sequencing was carried out using peripheral blood. The source of these receptors is a human donor in a cohort sampled during active COVID-19. Each CDR3 is given with its conserved first and last residue. D genes are given only for firm matches. Rows may omit the clone size; those that give it use once, few, many or a size class.

>NA|TRBJ1-1|TRBV3-1/TRBV3-2|NA
CASSGAAGAEAFF
TGTGCCAGCAGCGGCGCGGCCGGGGCTGAAGCTTTCTTT
>once|TRBJ1-2|TRBV28|TRBD1
CASSPPRGTGRYYGYTF
TGTGCCAGCAGTCCCCCCCGGGGGACAGGGAGGTACTATGGCTACACCTTC
>NA|TRBJ2-5|TRBV5-1|NA
CASSAGEQETQYF
TGCGCCAGCAGCGCCGGGGAACAAGAGACCCAGTACTTC
>NA|TRBJ1-2|TRBV7-9|NA
CASSLGQPNYGYTF
TGTGCCAGCAGCCTAGGACAACCAAACTATGGCTACACCTTC
>NA|TRBJ2-1|TRBV19|NA
CASSIVGGPNEQFF
TGTGCCAGTAGTATAGTGGGGGGGCCCAATGAGCAGTTCTTC
>NA|TRBJ2-4|TRBV10-3|NA
CAISDRGLWYF
TGTGCCATCAGTGATCGGGGTCTTTGGTACTTC
>NA|TRBJ2-3|TRBV14|NA
CASSRPGVDTQYF
TGTGCCAGCAGCCGCCCAGGGGTGGATACGCAGTATTTT
>NA|TRBJ2-7|TRBV27|TRBD1
CASSFSPTGIHEQYF
TGTGCCAGCAGTTTCTCCCCGACAGGGATCCACGAGCAGTACTTC
>NA|TRBJ2-7|TRBV4-2|TRBD2
CASSPLPGLAGNEQYF
TGTGCCAGCAGCCCCCTCCCGGGACTAGCGGGGAACGAGCAGTACTTC
>NA|TRBJ1-2|TRBV12-3/TRBV12-4|TRBD1
CASSRDRALTF
TGTGCCAGCAGTCGGGACAGGGCGCTCACCTTC
>once|TRBJ2-4|TRBV19|NA
CASSIVWGHTKNIQYF
TGTGCCAGTAGTATTGTGTGGGGACATACCAAAAACATTCAGTACTTC
>few|TRBJ2-5|TRBV19|NA
CASSLKGAMFLGETQYF
TGTGCCAGTAGTCTAAAAGGGGCTATGTTTCTAGGAGAGACCCAGTACTTC
>NA|TRBJ1-1|TRBV9|NA
CASRNSPNTEAFF
TGTGCCAGCCGAAACTCCCCGAACACTGAAGCTTTCTTT
>NA|TRBJ1-1|TRBV20-1|TRBD1
CSASDPQGGGTEAFF
TGCAGTGCTAGTGATCCCCAGGGGGGAGGCACTGAAGCTTTCTTT
>NA|TRBJ2-2|TRBV7-8|NA
CASSYLDGELFF
TGTGCCAGCAGCTATCTAGACGGGGAGCTGTTTTTT
>NA|TRBJ2-5|TRBV3-1/TRBV3-2|TRBD1
CASSRKVSRGKTQYF
TGTGCCAGCAGCCGAAAAGTCAGCAGGGGGAAGACCCAGTACTTC
>NA|TRBJ2-5|TRBV7-9|NA
CASSFFRPEGWETQYF
TGTGCCAGCAGCTTTTTCAGACCCGAGGGTTGGGAGACCCAGTACTTC
>NA|TRBJ2-7|TRBV9|NA
CASSPDGTYEQYF
TGTGCCAGCAGCCCAGATGGCACCTACGAGCAGTACTTC
>NA|TRBJ1-6|TRBV30|TRBD1
CACTGTGVSPLHF
TGTGCCTGTACCGGGACAGGGGTGTCACCCCTCCACTTT
>NA|TRBJ2-7|TRBV5-5|NA
CASSLAGSIYYEQYF
TGTGCCAGCAGCTTGGCGGGATCAATCTACTACGAGCAGTACTTC
>once|TRBJ1-5|TRBV3-1/TRBV3-2|NA
CASSQGTVNQPQHF
TGTGCCAGCAGCCAAGGGACAGTCAATCAGCCCCAGCATTTT
>NA|TRBJ2-3|TRBV30|TRBD1
CAWSGDRGLGTDTQYF
TGTGCCTGGAGTGGGGACAGGGGGCTGGGCACAGATACGCAGTATTTT
>NA|TRBJ1-4|TRBV18|TRBD1
CASSPRQGREVANEKLFF
TGTGCCAGCTCACCACGACAGGGACGGGAAGTGGCTAATGAAAAACTGTTTTTT
>NA|TRBJ2-7|TRBV10-3|NA
CAISFLEDTYEQYF
TGTGCCATCAGCTTCTTGGAGGATACCTACGAGCAGTACTTC
>NA|TRBJ2-7|TRBV15|TRBD1
CATSWGQNYEQYF
TGTGCCACCTCTTGGGGACAGAACTACGAGCAGTACTTC
>NA|TRBJ2-2|TRBV25-1|NA
CASSEWSKGRGGTGELFF
TGTGCCAGCAGTGAATGGAGCAAGGGTCGGGGAGGCACCGGGGAGCTGTTTTTT
>NA|TRBJ2-5|TRBV2|TRBD1
CASSHRTGGAGETQYF
TGTGCCAGCAGTCACAGGACAGGGGGCGCGGGGGAGACCCAGTACTTC
>NA|TRBJ1-5|TRBV11-3|TRBD1
CASSSGQYSNQPQHF
TGTGCCAGCAGCTCGGGACAGTATAGCAATCAGCCCCAGCATTTT
>few|TRBJ1-5|TRBV15|NA
CATSRGGIGQPQHF
TGTGCCACCAGCAGAGGAGGGATCGGTCAGCCCCAGCATTTT
>NA|TRBJ1-1|TRBV10-2|TRBD1
CASSNGQGAVTEAFF
TGCGCCAGCAGTAATGGACAGGGGGCCGTAACCGAAGCTTTCTTT
>few|TRBJ2-2|TRBV19|NA
CASSIEAGTGELFF
TGTGCCAGTAGTATAGAAGCGGGTACCGGGGAGCTGTTTTTT
>NA|TRBJ2-2|TRBV7-2|NA
CASSLNSGELFF
TGTGCCAGCAGCTTAAACAGCGGGGAGCTGTTTTTT
>once|TRBJ2-7|TRBV12-3/TRBV12-4|TRBD2
CASSWGGLYEQYF
TGTGCCAGCAGCTGGGGGGGATTGTACGAGCAGTACTTC
>NA|TRBJ2-7|TRBV7-2|TRBD2
CASSSPGLAGAEQYF
TGTGCCAGCAGCTCTCCGGGACTAGCGGGAGCCGAGCAGTACTTC
>NA|TRBJ1-1|TRBV18|NA
CASSTSIGLDTEAFF
TGTGCCAGCTCAACGTCTATCGGGTTGGACACTGAAGCTTTCTTT
>NA|TRBJ1-5|TRBV18|TRBD1
CASSGTTGRQPQHF
TGTGCCAGCTCAGGAACGACAGGGCGGCAGCCCCAGCATTTT
>once|TRBJ2-1|TRBV7-9|TRBD2
CASSLELAAYAQFF
TGTGCCAGCAGCTTAGAACTAGCGGCGTATGCGCAGTTCTTC
>NA|TRBJ1-6|TRBV6-5|TRBD1
CASRSTGNSPLHF
TGTGCCAGCAGGTCGACAGGGAATTCACCCCTCCACTTT
>NA|TRBJ2-3|TRBV5-1|TRBD1
CASSLVPGGITDTQYF
TGCGCCAGCAGCTTGGTTCCAGGGGGTATAACAGATACGCAGTATTTT
>NA|TRBJ2-2|TRBV27|NA
CASSVLAGFGELFF
TGTGCCAGCAGTGTCCTGGCGGGATTCGGGGAGCTGTTTTTT
>NA|TRBJ1-5|TRBV7-9|TRBD1
CASSQTGGDQPQHF
TGTGCCAGCAGCCAGACAGGGGGCGACCAGCCCCAGCATTTT
>NA|TRBJ1-5|TRBV12-5|NA
CASGPTGYSNQPQHF
TGTGCTAGTGGACCGACTGGATATAGCAATCAGCCCCAGCATTTT
>NA|TRBJ2-1|TRBV10-3|NA
CAIGNRQNEQFF
TGTGCCATCGGGAATCGACAGAATGAGCAGTTCTTC
>NA|TRBJ1-5|TRBV7-6|TRBD1
CASSDGTGVEYSNQPQHF
TGTGCCAGCAGCGACGGGACAGGGGTCGAATATAGCAATCAGCCCCAGCATTTT
>once|TRBJ1-6|TRBV7-9|NA
CASSLGLGGNSPLHF
TGTGCCAGCAGCTTAGGCCTAGGGGGAAATTCACCCCTCCACTTT
>NA|TRBJ1-2|TRBV6-2/TRBV6-3|TRBD1
CASSYSPGQTYGYTF
TGTGCCAGCAGTTACTCTCCGGGACAGACCTATGGCTACACCTTC
>NA|TRBJ1-2|TRBV27|TRBD1
CASRGTGRYGYTF
TGTGCCAGCAGGGGGACAGGGAGGTATGGCTACACCTTC
>NA|TRBJ1-2|TRBV4-3|NA
CASSHSLIEYGYTF
TGCGCCAGCAGCCATTCCCTGATAGAGTATGGCTACACCTTC
>NA|TRBJ1-2|TRBV24-1|NA
CATSDPTGKGGYTF
TGTGCCACCAGTGACCCCACAGGGAAGGGCGGCTACACCTTC
>NA|TRBJ2-7|TRBV12-3/TRBV12-4|NA
CASSLRHEQYF
TGTGCCAGCAGTTTGCGCCACGAGCAGTACTTC
>NA|TRBJ2-3|TRBV11-2|NA
CASSGFEEWPGSQYF
TGTGCCAGCAGCGGCTTCGAGGAGTGGCCCGGATCGCAGTATTTT